This T cell receptor beta chain was sequenced in a study of molecular identifiers for immune sequencing clone quantification. The germline V gene encodes CDR1 MNHNY and CDR2 SVGAGI (reference sequence). The V gene lost 2 bases and the J gene lost 2 bases, with 10 bases spanning the gap. The CDR3 is 16 residues long. In this sample, this clonotype turned up many times. Researchers sorted naive CD8 T cells as cells that were CD8+CD4-CCR7+CD45RA+. TCRdb recomputed calls from the PCR reads with MiXCR, one row per CDR3 protein. The sample has about half a million distinct CDR3 sequences; around 21% are singletons.

This rearrangement joins TRBV6-6 to TRBJ2-6; either TRBD1 or TRBD2 may fit D (5 bases each). The sequenced material came from naive CD8+ T cells from blood, with Jurkat cell RNA spiked in. Subset specified: FACS-sorted CD8+CD4-CCR7+CD45RA+ naive T cells. The TCR comes from a human donor in good health. Some libraries in this study had Jurkat cell RNA spiked in. Here the CDR3 DNA reads TGTGCCAGCAGTTACCCACGGGACCCTGGGGCCAACGTCCTGACTTTC. This gives the protein CASSYPRDPGANVLTF.